This record covers a single TCR beta chain. Its antigen is still unknown. The CDR3 spans 14 residues. Germline values: CDR1 MDHEN, CDR2 SYDVKM. The V segment lost 2 bases and the J segment 5 bases; nucleotides outside the gene matches: 2. One entry per CDR3 protein results from TCRdb running MiXCR on the reads. Found here are roughly 120,000 distinct CDR3 sequences, 32% of them singletons; the top ten hold roughly 58%. This specimen belongs to a study of T cell repertoires in cytomegalovirus infection. Study at large: HLA-C-restricted CMV epitopes, recently identified, and well-studied HLA-B-restricted ones were used by the study. Public TCR beta signature analysis indicated the presence of both CMV infection and matching HLA type.

Notes on the study in general: Dominating the ex vivo response were HLA-C-restricted CMV-specific TCR beta clonotypes.

This rearrangement joins TRBV28 to TRBJ1-5; TRBD1 agrees at 8 bases. The receptor comes from a human donor in good health (CMV status not recorded). Some clones in this sample may be carry-over from other donors' samples. The sequenced sample was CD8+ T cells from cultured PBMCs, obtained from culture after CMV antigen stimulation. The CDR3 DNA follows: TGTGCCAGCAGTTTAGCAGGGGGCCATCAGCCCCAGCATTTT. It codes for CASSLAGGHQPQHF.